This T cell receptor (beta chain) comes out of a study of regulatory T cells in long-lasting Graves disease. Combining iRepertoire HTBI primers with Arm-PCR of CDR3 regions, the authors built TCR beta libraries. Via MiXCR, TCRdb re-called the multiplex PCR reads, giving one row per CDR3 protein. This table has some 250,000 distinct CDR3 sequences, approximately 16% appearing once. As to time point: newly diagnosed GD, antithyroid drugs for less than 3 months. RNA from PBMCs was the source of the TCR library. Germline V gene lookup returns CDR1 KGHSH and CDR2 LQKENI. The CDR3 is 18 residues long. Trimming cost V 8 bases and J 5 bases; bases outside gene matches: 14.

The source was peripheral blood mononuclear cells (PBMCs), collected at new diagnosis, from a patient treated with antithyroid drugs. The TCR was taken from a female donor with Graves disease. The chain uses TRBV18 and TRBJ2-1; 14 bases are shared with TRBD2. CDR3 protein: CASARTSGRRGLDNEQFF. CDR3 DNA sequence: TGTGCCAGCGCAAGGACTAGCGGGAGGAGGGGATTGGACAATGAGCAGTTCTTC.